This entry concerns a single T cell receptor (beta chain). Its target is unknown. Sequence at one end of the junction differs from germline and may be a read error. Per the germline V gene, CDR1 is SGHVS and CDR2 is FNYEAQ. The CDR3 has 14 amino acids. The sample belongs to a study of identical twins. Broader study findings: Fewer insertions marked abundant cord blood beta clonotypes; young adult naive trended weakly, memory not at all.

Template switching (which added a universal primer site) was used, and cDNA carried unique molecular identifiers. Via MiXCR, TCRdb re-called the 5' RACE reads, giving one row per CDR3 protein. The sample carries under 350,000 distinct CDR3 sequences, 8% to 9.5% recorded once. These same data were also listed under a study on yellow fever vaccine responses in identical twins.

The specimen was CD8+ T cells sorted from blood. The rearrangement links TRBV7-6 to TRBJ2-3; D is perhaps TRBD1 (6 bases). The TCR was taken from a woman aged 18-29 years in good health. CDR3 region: CASSSIGGTGTQYF. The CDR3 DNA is TGTGCCAGCAGCTCGATTGGGGGCACAGGTACGCAGTATTTT. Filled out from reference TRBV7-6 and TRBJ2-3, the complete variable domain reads GAGVSQSPRYKVTKRGQDVALRCDPISGHVSLYWYRQALGQGPEFLTYFNYEAQQDKSGLPNDRFSAERPEGSISTLTIQRTEQRDSAMYRCASSSIGGTGTQYFGPGTRLTVL.